This T cell receptor beta chain was recorded in a study of cytomegalovirus exposure and HLA in healthy donors. Findings and limits, study-wide: No immune exposure information besides CMV serostatus was available.

As for this clone: Its target is unknown.

With 60 Vbeta and 13 Jbeta primers, the PCR was carried out. Generated by immunoSEQ multiplex PCR, the TCRdb table keeps only in-frame clones and is missing some. The sample carries approximately 150,000 clones, 65% to 85% recorded once. Germline values: CDR1 MDHEN, CDR2 SYDVKM. The CDR3 extends over 14 amino acids. Trimming removed 7 bases from V and 2 bases from J, with 15 bases in between. The source of this sequence is a woman between 40 and 50 years old in good health and CMV-seropositive. The chain carries TRBV28 and TRBJ2-7; D possibly corresponds to TRBD2 (6 bases). Material: PBMCs. The CDR3 region has the DNA TGTGCCAGCAAGACTCTGGGACTCACCTACGAGCAGTACTTC. It translates to CASKTLGLTYEQYF.